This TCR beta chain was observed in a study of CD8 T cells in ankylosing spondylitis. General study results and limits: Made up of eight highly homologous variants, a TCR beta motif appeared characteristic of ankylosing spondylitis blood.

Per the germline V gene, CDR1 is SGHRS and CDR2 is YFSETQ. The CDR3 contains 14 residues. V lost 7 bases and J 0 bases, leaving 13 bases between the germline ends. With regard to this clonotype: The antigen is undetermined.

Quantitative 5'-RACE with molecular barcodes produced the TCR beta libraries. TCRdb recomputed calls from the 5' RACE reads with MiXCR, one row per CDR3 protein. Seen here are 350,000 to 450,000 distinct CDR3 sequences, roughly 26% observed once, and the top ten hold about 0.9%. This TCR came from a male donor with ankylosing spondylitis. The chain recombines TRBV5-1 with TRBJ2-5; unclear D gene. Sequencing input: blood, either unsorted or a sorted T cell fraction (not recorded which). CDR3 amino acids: CASRKGPNQETQYF. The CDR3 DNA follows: TGCGCCAGCCGAAAAGGACCCAACCAAGAGACCCAGTACTTC.